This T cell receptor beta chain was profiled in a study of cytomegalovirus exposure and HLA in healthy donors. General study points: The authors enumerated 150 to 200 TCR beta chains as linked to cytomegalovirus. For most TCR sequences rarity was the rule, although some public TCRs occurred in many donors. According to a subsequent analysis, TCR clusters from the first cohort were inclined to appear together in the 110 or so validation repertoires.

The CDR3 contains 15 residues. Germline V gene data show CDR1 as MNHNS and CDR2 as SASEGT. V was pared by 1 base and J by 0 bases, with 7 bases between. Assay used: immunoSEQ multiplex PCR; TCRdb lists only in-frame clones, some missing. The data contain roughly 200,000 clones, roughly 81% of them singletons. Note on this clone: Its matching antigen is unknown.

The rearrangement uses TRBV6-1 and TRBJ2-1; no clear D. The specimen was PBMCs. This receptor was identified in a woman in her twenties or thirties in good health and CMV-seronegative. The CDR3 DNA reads TGTGCCAGCAGTGAAGGCGCAGGCTCCTACAATGAGCAGTTCTTC. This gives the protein CASSEGAGSYNEQFF.